Each of the 24 T cell receptor beta chains below was sequenced from the same sample in a study of glioma-infiltrating T cells. The iRepertoire nested amplicon-rescue multiplex PCR amplified TCR alpha and beta CDR3s from RNA. TCRdb independently ran MiXCR on the multiplex PCR reads; one entry per CDR3 protein. The sample lists 300,000 to 450,000 distinct CDR3 sequences, about two fifths seen once, with about 12% in the top ten. The specimen was glioma tissue, nonneoplastic brain tissue, or PBMCs (not recorded which). All receptors derive from a human donor with low-grade glioma or glioblastoma, undergoing nonglioma brain surgery, or in good health (not recorded which).

This clonotype was picked up a small number of times. The CDR3 DNA reads as TGTGCCAGCAGTCAGCGGTCACAGGGTCCCAACGAGCAGTACTTC. This translates into CASSQRSQGPNEQYF. The genes are TRBV27 and TRBJ2-7, with D possibly matching TRBD1 (6 bases). Trimming took off 5 bases at V and 5 bases at J, with 19 bases between the two ends. Germline values: CDR1 MNHEY, CDR2 SMNVEV (reference sequence). The CDR3 is 15 residues long.

This clonotype has a handful of counts. J is TRBJ2-5 and V is TRBV7-6; the match to TRBD1 covers 8 bases. The CDR3 loop spans 16 amino acids. J was trimmed by 0 bases and V by 2 bases; bases with no gene match: 5. Germline CDR1 is SGHVS and CDR2 is FNYEAQ. The CDR3 here is CASSLFRGRDQETQYF. DNA for the CDR3: TGTGCCAGCAGCTTATTCAGGGGGCGAGACCAAGAGACCCAGTACTTC. Based on the CDR3 plus reference TRBV7-6 and TRBJ2-5, the full variable domain is GAGVSQSPRYKVTKRGQDVALRCDPISGHVSLYWYRQALGQGPEFLTYFNYEAQQDKSGLPNDRFSAERPEGSISTLTIQRTEQRDSAMYRCASSLFRGRDQETQYFGPGTRLLVL.

Many counts were recorded for this clonotype. V gene TRBV28 combines with J gene TRBJ1-3, with D possibly being TRBD1 (5 bases). This CDR3 has 14 residues. V was clipped by 6 bases and J by 8 bases, with 17 bases between them. Looked up from germline, CDR1 is MDHEN and CDR2 is SYDVKM. CDR3 sequence (DNA): TGTGCCAGCAGATTCAGGGTAATCGGTCACACCATATATTTT. Amino acid sequence: CASRFRVIGHTIYF.

Of note for this clonotype: A much larger clone differs by one base, so this may be a read error. This chain uses TRBV12-3 or TRBV12-4 with TRBJ1-1; D is ambiguous. The V end lost 4 bases, the J end lost 1 base, and 7 bases lay between the germline ends. The CDR3 loop spans 13 amino acids. The CDR3 DNA reads TGTGCCAGCAGTTGGCGGCCGAACACTGAAGCTTTCTTT. Residues: CASSWRPNTEAFF.

The J gene is TRBJ1-1, the V gene TRBV7-3; 9 nucleotides match TRBD1. The CDR3 is made up of 15 amino acids. V lost 1 base and J lost 2; bases outside the gene matches: 2. From germline, CDR1 is SGHTA and CDR2 FQGTGA. CDR3 DNA sequence: TGTGCCAGCAGCTTAATGGGACAGGGTAACACTGAAGCTTTCTTT. Translated: CASSLMGQGNTEAFF.

This clonotype turned up a few times. This chain links TRBV7-9 with TRBJ1-2, with TRBD1 matching 9 bases. V lost 5 bases and J lost 6; bases outside the gene matches: 4. Germline V gene data show CDR1 as SEHNR and CDR2 as FQNEAQ (reference sequence). The CDR3 is 13 residues long. The CDR3 DNA follows: TGTGCCAGCAGCCCGCGGGACAGGGATGGCTACACCTTC. It specifies CASSPRDRDGYTF.

This clonotype was found many times. The rearrangement links TRBV28 to TRBJ1-2; 8 bases agree with TRBD1. V gave up 3 bases and J gave up 4 bases; unmatched junction bases: 4. The germline gives CDR1 MDHEN, CDR2 SYDVKM. The CDR3 covers 14 residues. CDR3 coding DNA: TGTGCCAGCAGTTTCCCGGACAGGGCCTATGGCTACACCTTC. It codes for CASSFPDRAYGYTF.

The chain joins TRBV18 to TRBJ2-1; D may be TRBD1 or TRBD2 (5 bases each). CDR1 and CDR2 from the germline V gene are KGHSH and LQKENI. CDR3 length: 15 residues. V lost 1 base and J 2 bases, leaving 9 bases between the germline ends. The CDR3: CASSPRGTAYNEQFF. In nucleotides, the CDR3 is TGTGCCAGCTCACCACGGGGGACCGCCTACAATGAGCAGTTCTTC.

The chain is built from TRBV7-2 and TRBJ2-5; either TRBD1 or TRBD2 may supply D (5 bases each). Germline V gene lookup returns CDR1 SGHTA and CDR2 FQGNSA. Trimming took off 6 bases at V and 5 bases at J, with 13 bases between the two ends. The CDR3 runs 13 residues. The CDR3 is CASSRGPGETQYF. Written as DNA, the CDR3 is TGTGCCAGCAGTCGAGGGCCAGGGGAGACCCAGTACTTC.

This clonotype occurred a few times. This sequence joins TRBV7-2 and TRBJ2-5, with 8 bases matching TRBD1. Trimming at V came to 2 bases and at J to 2 bases, leaving 7 bases not matched to a gene. Germline assignment: CDR1 SGHTA and CDR2 FQGNSA. The CDR3 contains 16 residues. CDR3 DNA: TGTGCCAGCAGCTTACTCAGGGGGCGGATTCAAGAGACCCAGTACTTC. The encoded protein is CASSLLRGRIQETQYF.

The V gene is TRBV28, the J gene TRBJ2-1; no definite D call. The CDR3 consists of 14 residues. V gave up 6 bases and J gave up 10 bases, with 19 bases separating them. Looked up from germline, CDR1 is MDHEN and CDR2 is SYDVKM. Here the CDR3 DNA reads TGTGCCAGCAGCCTTCGACCTGAGTCCTACGAGCAGTTCTTC. Its protein is CASSLRPESYEQFF.

This clonotype was seen once. At one boundary the junction diverges from the germline segment, which might be a read error. J is TRBJ2-7 and V is TRBV4-2; possible D gene TRBD2, 6 bases. Per the germline V gene, CDR1 is LGHNA and CDR2 is YNFKEQ. The CDR3 is 15 residues long. CDR3 sequence reads: CASRITGTSSYGQYF. Here the CDR3 DNA reads TGTGCCAGCAGAATTACCGGGACTTCCTCCTACGGGCAGTACTTC.

This clonotype came up many times. The rearrangement uses TRBV6-2 or TRBV6-3 and TRBJ1-5, with D tentatively TRBD1 (5 bases). CDR1 is MNHEY, CDR2 SVGEGT, per germline. The CDR3 extends over 17 amino acids. Trimming left V 0 bases short and J 5 bases short, with 17 bases between. The CDR3: CASSYSLTAKGHQPQHF. In nucleotides, the CDR3 is TGTGCCAGCAGTTACTCGTTGACAGCCAAGGGTCATCAGCCCCAGCATTTT.

This clonotype is a singleton in its sample. The junction and the germline gene differ at one end; a read error may be behind it. V gene TRBV6-6 combines with J gene TRBJ2-1, with D maybe TRBD2 (5 bases). The CDR3 totals 16 residues. Germline values: CDR1 MNHNY, CDR2 SVGAGI (reference sequence). The CDR3 DNA is TGTGCCAGCAGTTACTCGAGAGGGTCATCTTACAATAAGCAGTTCTTC. Encoded protein: CASSYSRGSSYNKQFF.

With regard to this clonotype: A much more abundant neighbour one base away suggests this may be a read error. V is TRBV27 and J is TRBJ1-5; no reliable D call. Germline V lookup: CDR1 MNHEY, CDR2 SMNVEV (reference sequence). The CDR3 has 14 amino acids. This CDR3 reads CASSYGRYDQPRHF. CDR3 sequence (DNA): TGTGCCAGCAGCTACGGACGGTACGATCAGCCCCGGCATTTT.

This clonotype was seen ten or more times. The CDR3 region is CATSSPGHLNTEAFF. CDR3 in DNA: TGTGCCACCAGCAGCCCGGGACATTTGAACACTGAAGCTTTCTTT. The chain employs TRBV15 and TRBJ1-1; tentative D call: TRBD1 (6 bases). The CDR3 loop spans 15 amino acids. The ends were cut back, 3 bases at V and 0 bases at J, with 11 bases in the middle. Germline V gene lookup returns CDR1 LNHNV and CDR2 YYDKDF (reference sequence). The variable domain in full, with the rest retrieved from reference TRBV15 and TRBJ1-1, is DAMVIQNPRYQVTQFGKPVTLSCSQTLNHNVMYWYQQKSSQAPKLLFHYYDKDFNNEADTPDNFQSRRPNTSFCFLDIRSPGLGDTAMYLCATSSPGHLNTEAFFGQGTRLTVV.

The chain links TRBV20-1 to TRBJ2-2, with D unresolved. Germline values: CDR1 DFQATT, CDR2 SNEGSKA (reference sequence). The CDR3 spans 14 residues. V shed 5 bases and J shed 2 bases, with 12 bases lying between them. The CDR3, as DNA: TGCAGTGCTGGTAGGCAGATAAACACCGGGGAGCTGTTTTTT. This encodes CSAGRQINTGELFF.

This clonotype was seen at least ten times. The chain employs TRBV6-6 and TRBJ1-2, with a possible D match to TRBD1 (5 bases). Germline values: CDR1 MNHNY, CDR2 SVGAGI (reference sequence). V lost 2 bases and J lost 1, with 11 bases in between. The CDR3 length is 15 residues. The CDR3 bases are TGTGCCAGCAGTTACCGGGGGGACGGTAACTATGGCTACACCTTC. Residues: CASSYRGDGNYGYTF.

On this clonotype: It may be a read error: a sequence one base away is much more abundant. V gene TRBV27 combines with J gene TRBJ2-1, with 7 bases fitting TRBD1. The trim removed 4 bases at V and 10 bases at J, leaving 13 bases unmatched. CDR3 length: 15 residues. Germline V lookup: CDR1 MNHEY, CDR2 SMNVEV (reference sequence). CDR3 sequence (DNA): TGTGCCAGCAGTTACAGGGGTGGTAGCGCCTACGAGCAGTTCTTC. Its translation: CASSYRGGSAYEQFF.

The CDR3 sequence: CASSPDQETQYF. The CDR3 DNA reads as TGTGCCAGCTCACCGGACCAAGAGACCCAGTACTTC. This chain links TRBV18 with TRBJ2-5; no definite D call. CDR1 and CDR2 (germline): KGHSH, LQKENI. The ends were cut back, 3 bases at V and 0 bases at J, with 2 bases in the middle. CDR3 length: 12 amino acids.

J is TRBJ2-1 and V is TRBV5-1, with TRBD1 matching 7 bases. The CDR3 contains 18 residues. V was pared by 7 bases and J by 0 bases, with 16 bases of the junction left unmatched. Germline lookup yields CDR1 SGHRS and CDR2 YFSETQ. The CDR3 sequence is CASLATGISTGSYNEQFF. CDR3 DNA sequence: TGCGCCAGCTTGGCGACAGGGATTTCGACAGGCTCCTACAATGAGCAGTTCTTC.

A word on this clonotype: This may come from a read error, since a much larger clone is one base off. J is TRBJ2-3 and V is TRBV25-1, with 11 bases fitting TRBD1. The J call is in doubt because the DNA end fits TRBJ1-5 better. Per germline, CDR1 MGHDK and CDR2 SYGVNS. There are 16 residues in the CDR3. The CDR3 reads CASSEYGQGATDTQHF. The CDR3 coding sequence is TGTGCCAGCAGTGAATACGGACAGGGGGCGACAGATACGCAGCATTTT.

The chain couples TRBV12-3 or TRBV12-4 to TRBJ2-1, with 14 nucleotides matching TRBD2. The junction had 9 bases not matched to a gene; V was cut back by 4 bases and J by 10 bases. There are 16 residues in the CDR3. CDR3 in amino acids: CASSSLGLAGGTEQFF. The CDR3 DNA is TGTGCCAGCAGTTCTCTAGGACTAGCGGGGGGCACGGAGCAGTTCTTC.

As regards this clonotype: A much larger clonotype is one base distant, so this may be a read error. The genes are TRBV15 and TRBJ2-1; D not certain. V shed 2 bases and J shed 2 bases, with 10 bases lying between them. Germline lookup yields CDR1 LNHNV and CDR2 YYDKDF (reference sequence). This CDR3 spans 15 amino acids. CDR3 protein: CATSRPFVTYNEQFF. In DNA form, the CDR3 reads TGTGCCACCAGCAGACCATTCGTCACCTACAATGAGCAGTTCTTC.